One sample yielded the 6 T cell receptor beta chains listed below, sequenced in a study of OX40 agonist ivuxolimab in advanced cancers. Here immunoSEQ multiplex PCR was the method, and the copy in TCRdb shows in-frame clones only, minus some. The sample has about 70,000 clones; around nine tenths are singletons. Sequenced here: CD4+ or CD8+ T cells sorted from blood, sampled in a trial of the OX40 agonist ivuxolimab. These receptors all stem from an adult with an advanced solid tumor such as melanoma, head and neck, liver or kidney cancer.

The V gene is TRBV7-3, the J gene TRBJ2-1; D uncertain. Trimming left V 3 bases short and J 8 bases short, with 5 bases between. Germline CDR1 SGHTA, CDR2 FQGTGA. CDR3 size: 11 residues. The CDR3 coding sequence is TGTGCCAGCAGCTTGAGTGATGAGCAGTTCTTC. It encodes CASSLSDEQFF.

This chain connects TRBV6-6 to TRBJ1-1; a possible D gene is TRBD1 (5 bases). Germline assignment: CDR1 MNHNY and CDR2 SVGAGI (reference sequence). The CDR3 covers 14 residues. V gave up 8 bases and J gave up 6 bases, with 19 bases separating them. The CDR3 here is CASPPGRGRAEAFF. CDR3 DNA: TGTGCCAGCCCCCCGGGGAGGGGAAGAGCTGAAGCTTTCTTT.

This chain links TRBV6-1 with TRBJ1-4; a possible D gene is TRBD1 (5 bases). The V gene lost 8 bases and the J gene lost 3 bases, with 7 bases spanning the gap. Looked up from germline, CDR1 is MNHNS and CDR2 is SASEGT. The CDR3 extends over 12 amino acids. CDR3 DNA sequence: TGTGCCAGCTTGGGACCTAATGAAAAACTGTTTTTT. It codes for CASLGPNEKLFF.

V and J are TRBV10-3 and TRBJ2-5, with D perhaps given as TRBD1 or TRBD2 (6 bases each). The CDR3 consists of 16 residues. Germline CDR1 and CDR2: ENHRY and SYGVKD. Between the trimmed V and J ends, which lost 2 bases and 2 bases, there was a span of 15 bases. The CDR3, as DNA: TGTGCCATCAGTGAGGGGTCAGGAGGGGGACAAGAGACCCAGTACTTC. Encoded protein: CAISEGSGGGQETQYF.

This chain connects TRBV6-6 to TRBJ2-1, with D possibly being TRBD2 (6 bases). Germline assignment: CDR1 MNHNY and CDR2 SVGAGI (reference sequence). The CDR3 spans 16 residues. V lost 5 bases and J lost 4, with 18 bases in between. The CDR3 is CASSPPTSNLYNEQFF. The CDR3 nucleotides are TGTGCCAGCAGTCCCCCGACTAGTAATTTGTACAATGAGCAGTTCTTC.

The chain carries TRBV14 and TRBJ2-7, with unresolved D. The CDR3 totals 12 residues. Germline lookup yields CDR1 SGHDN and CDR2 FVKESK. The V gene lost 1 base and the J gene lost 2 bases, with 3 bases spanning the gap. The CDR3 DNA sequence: TGTGCCAGCAGCCAAGCGGCCTACGAGCAGTACTTC. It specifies CASSQAAYEQYF.